One T cell receptor beta chain is described in this entry. This clonotype was recorded a few times. What antigen it recognizes has not been identified. Per-base qualities were not stored, and no clone one base away is much larger. The library was generated by 5' RACE. This sample was sequenced with an Illumina HiSeq 2500. The second PCR ran for roughly 7 to 12 cycles and used a J-beta primer mix along with a sample-barcoded 5' primer. A unique molecular identifier was introduced onto each TCR beta cDNA molecule by a template-switch 5' adaptor carrying 12 random nucleotides. Each sample yielded at least 3 million CDR3-containing paired-end reads. First-strand cDNA was synthesized from all RNA with the Mint cDNA synthesis kit, primed by a TRBC-specific oligonucleotide. Following uracil-DNA glycosylase treatment, all cDNA underwent a first 18-cycle PCR with the universal primers M1SS and BC2_uni_R. Regarding the original processing steps: For normalization, 1 million high-quality reads, each with a distinct molecular identifier, were randomly selected from each sample. Reads with shared molecular identifiers were discarded instead of being binned into consensus sequences. MiTCR, with a Q25 quality threshold and the strictest error-elimination algorithm, was used for CDR3 identification, clonotype clustering and error correction. A nonparametric unseen species model with Euler transformation was used to estimate lower-bound total TCR beta diversity. TCRdb redid the processing of the public reads, applying fastp at Q25 and MiXCR, and retained in-frame beta chains. Records with the same CDR3 protein are collapsed into one entry carrying the most frequent genes and DNA. The V and J calls were determined by TCRdb, not by the authors. The sample data list some 790,000 distinct CDR3 sequences, and under 30% of these were observed just once. Jointly, the top ten make up approximately 15% of the sample.

Donors were roughly 40 systemically healthy Caucasian individuals from Russia aged 6 to 90 years. Each donor gave about 10 milliliters of peripheral blood, drawn into EDTA-treated Vacutainer tubes. Ficoll-Paque density-gradient centrifugation was used to isolate PBMCs, with at least 7 million obtained per sample. Trizol reagent was used to extract total RNA from the PBMCs, yielding at least 5 micrograms per sample. For every donor, flow cytometry on a PBMC aliquot measured the percentage of naive CD45RAhigh/CD27high T cells. This sample is drawn from a study of blood T cells in healthy people across ages (dated by TCRdb to about 2015). Turning to the overall study: In model experiments, roughly one uniquely barcoded TCR beta cDNA molecule per two T cells was captured by template switching. Using deep sequencing normalized with unique cDNA molecular identifiers, the study measured how TCR beta repertoire diversity changes with age. The donors were divided into four age groups: young (average about 16 years), middle-aged (about 39), aged (approximately 62) and long-lived (about 90). To avoid experimental bias, donors of different ages were spread randomly across the sequencing lanes. Two additional independent replicas of 1 million unique cDNA reads from the same blood draw were analyzed for two donors (one aged 18 to 30 and one aged 80 or older).

On the study overall, not on this receptor specifically: Observed TCR beta diversity correlated strongly with the percentage of naive T cells measured by flow cytometry. Total diversity estimates from one million sequenced T cells were considered lower bounds and underestimates. Donor CMV infection status was unknown, potentially confounding age-related changes in expanded clonotypes. Observed TCR beta diversity per million T cells fell roughly linearly with age, and a significant reduction was already apparent by age around 39. Compared with the aged group, the long-lived group had more naive CD4+ T cells, fewer expanded clones and increased TCR diversity, suggesting age selection. Since profiling was done on bulk unsorted PBMCs, naive and antigen-experienced compartments could not be conclusively compared.

This sequence originates from an elderly woman in good health. Sequenced input: blood.

The sequenced DNA is TGTGCCAGCAGTCAGACAGGGAAGGAGACCCAGTACTTC. It translates as CASSQTGKETQYF. The chain was built from TRBV2 and TRBJ2-5, with 7 junctional bases fitting TRBD1. At the junction V is shortened by 5 bases and J by 5 bases; bases outside the gene matches: 5. The CDR3 holds 13 amino acids from the cysteine to the phenylalanine. Only the CDR3 region is kept as DNA, spanning 39 bases read in frame from base 1. As encoded in the germline V gene, CDR1 is SNHLY while CDR2 is FYNNEI.